Reported below is one T cell receptor beta chain. Its antigen specificity is not known. Base quality data are lacking; no much larger clone is found one base away. In the prospective study, participants were roughly 18 to 100 years old, resided in fewer than 25 geographic areas of the United States, and were enrolled through a virtual design. In the prospective study, participants were assigned to cohorts based on the clinical history participants reported in a screening survey and a study questionnaire. A participant counted as exposed if, within 2 weeks of entering the study, that participant had been in contact with someone who had a PCR-confirmed or clinician-diagnosed COVID-19 case. In the prospective study, whole blood, serum and a nasopharyngeal or oropharyngeal swab were collected from each participant by mobile phlebotomists. Prospective study participants could optionally give additional blood draws and questionnaires over an approximately 2-month period. Blood samples from the prospective study were shipped frozen or at room temperature prior to DNA extraction.

This sample was taken from a study of blood T cell repertoires in COVID-19 (dated by TCRdb to about 2020). With regard to the full study: The collaborator samples originated in the United States, Italy and Spain and spanned the acute and convalescent phases of COVID-19. The material from the prospective study consisted of cDNA or gDNA derived from T cells, B-cell-depleted T cells, or PBMCs. Deeply sampled blood TCRbeta repertoires from subjects exposed to, actively infected with, or recovered from COVID-19 were included in the dataset. The repertoires were released in a freely available public database meant as a resource for research on the immune response to SARS-CoV-2. The samples were drawn from two sources: the first 160 participants of the ongoing ImmuneRACE study, and 1,254 subjects contributed by 6 global collaborators. Sample metadata almost always included a de-identified subject ID, COVID-19 status, age in years and sex. Where HLA class I and class II types were available, the types were taken from metadata supplied by the sample provider, not from assay-based typing.

Results the study describes overall, beyond this receptor: The quantity of clinical and demographic metadata differed by source and by participant and was supplied without curation.

TCRbeta CDR3 regions were amplified from genomic DNA using the immunoSEQ Assay, a bias-controlled multiplex PCR. The authors processed their data as follows. The number of nucleated cells in each sample was estimated from the amplification of reference gene primers within the assay. Sequence reads were collapsed and filtered to measure the absolute abundance of every unique TCRbeta CDR3 rearrangement. Productive Simpson clonality was computed per sample as the square root of Simpson's diversity index over productive rearrangements. Held by TCRdb, this immuneACCESS table contains in-frame sequences only and omits some clones. Under half of the omission traces to an unresolved V gene where checked; the cause of the rest is unknown. V and J calls and clone size are given by that table; D and trimming were obtained from the DNA. The sample includes fewer than 250,000 clones, with roughly 80% observed a single time. 4.8% of the sample rests with the top ten.

CDR1 and CDR2 are read off the germline V gene as SGHTS and YDEGEE. Ends trimmed: V by 6 bases, J by 4 bases; bases unmatched to a gene: 17. Reading from cysteine to phenylalanine, the CDR3 counts 17 amino acids. Here the CDR3 DNA is all that survives: 51 bases in frame from base 1. The TCR originated in a woman aged 45-65 years who had been exposed to COVID-19. Rearrangement joined TRBV5-8 to TRBJ1-1; 8 bases in the junction line up with TRBD1. Material: PBMCs or T cells enriched from blood (not recorded which). The CDR3 reads CASTGTPAGTGGTEAFF. DNA sequence: TGTGCCAGCACCGGAACTCCGGCGGGGACAGGAGGCACTGAAGCTTTCTTT.